This record looks at one T cell receptor (beta chain) sequence and its context. Its antigen is not identified. The record originates from a study of persistence of HIV-infected CD4 T cells. Study conclusions and caveats: The rare CMV-responding cells with HIV-1 proviruses were not separately TCR-sequenced. Proviral oligoclonality tracked with TCR oligoclonality within the same sorted cells.

The immunoSEQ assay was version 4, run in survey mode. TCRdb's table, derived via immunoSEQ multiplex PCR, lists solely in-frame clones and lacks some. The table lists under 20,000 clones, 78% of them singletons, with under 8% in the top ten. Lysates of CMV-infected fibroblasts at approximately 9.4 ug/mL stimulated these cells. CD4+ T cells upregulating both CD40 ligand and CD69 were sorted as responding cells. Adults with HIV-1 started suppressive ART while chronically infected. PBMCs were depleted of CD8+ T cells before stimulation. CDR1 KGHSH and CDR2 LQKENI come from the germline V gene. CDR3 length: 15 amino acids. V gave up 3 bases and J gave up 7 bases; unmatched junction bases: 3.

The rearrangement uses TRBV18 and TRBJ2-1, with 13 bases fitting TRBD2. This TCR was recovered from an adult man with HIV who was CMV-seropositive. This specimen was CD4+ T cells sorted from PBMCs after approximately 19-hour stimulation, taken from a patient who received antiretroviral therapy. CDR3 region: CASSPLTSGGNEQFF. CDR3 sequence (DNA): TGTGCCAGCTCACCGCTGACTAGCGGGGGGAATGAGCAGTTCTTC.